This is a list of T cell receptor beta chains from one sample in a study of shared clonotypes between healthy human individuals. Assay: immunoSEQ multiplex PCR; the TCRdb copy retains only in-frame clones and omits some. This table has roughly 570,000 clones, more than 95% appearing once. The source material was naive CD8+ T cells sorted from blood. These receptors were collected from a young man in good health. The CDR3 runs from the conserved cysteine through the conserved F or W. The order of the fields is V gene, clone size, J gene, D gene, CDR3 protein, CDR3 DNA. The D gene is left open where the match is weak. The size of a clone is reported for some rows only, either as once, few or many, or as a class for expanded clones.

V gene: TRBV29-1; clone size: -; J gene: TRBJ2-1; D gene: -; CDR3 protein: CSVLSRDHNEQFF; CDR3 DNA: TGCAGCGTCCTATCTAGGGACCACAATGAGCAGTTCTTC
V gene: TRBV7-9; clone size: -; J gene: TRBJ2-1; D gene: TRBD2; CDR3 protein: CASSLAPSGSSEQFF; CDR3 DNA: TGTGCCAGCAGCTTAGCTCCTAGCGGGAGTTCTGAGCAGTTCTTC
V gene: TRBV27; clone size: -; J gene: TRBJ2-6; D gene: -; CDR3 protein: CASSLSNTSPGTLSNVLTF; CDR3 DNA: TGTGCCAGCAGTTTATCGAACACTAGTCCGGGAACCCTCTCCAACGTCCTGACTTTC
V gene: TRBV14; clone size: -; J gene: TRBJ2-7; D gene: TRBD1; CDR3 protein: CASSQGSIGTGNEQYF; CDR3 DNA: TGTGCCAGCAGCCAAGGTTCTATCGGGACAGGGAACGAGCAGTACTTC
V gene: TRBV9; clone size: -; J gene: TRBJ2-3; D gene: -; CDR3 protein: CASSVGEGTGSTDTQYF; CDR3 DNA: TGTGCCAGCAGCGTAGGCGAAGGGACTGGCAGCACAGATACGCAGTATTTT
V gene: TRBV5-1; clone size: -; J gene: TRBJ1-1; D gene: TRBD1; CDR3 protein: CASSLTGANTEAFF; CDR3 DNA: TGCGCCAGCAGCTTAACAGGGGCTAACACTGAAGCTTTCTTT
V gene: TRBV27; clone size: -; J gene: TRBJ2-2; D gene: -; CDR3 protein: CASSPYDRNTGELFF; CDR3 DNA: TGTGCCAGCAGTCCCTACGACAGGAACACCGGGGAGCTGTTTTTT
V gene: TRBV4-3; clone size: -; J gene: TRBJ1-4; D gene: -; CDR3 protein: CASSQGVPTNEKLFF; CDR3 DNA: TGCGCCAGCAGCCAAGGTGTCCCAACTAATGAAAAACTGTTTTTT
V gene: TRBV5-1; clone size: -; J gene: TRBJ2-7; D gene: -; CDR3 protein: CASSLGWDSYEQYF; CDR3 DNA: TGCGCCAGCAGCCTGGGATGGGACTCCTACGAGCAGTACTTC
V gene: TRBV28; clone size: -; J gene: TRBJ2-2; D gene: -; CDR3 protein: CASSLSENTGELFF; CDR3 DNA: TGTGCCAGCAGTTTGTCCGAGAACACCGGGGAGCTGTTTTTT
V gene: TRBV4-3; clone size: -; J gene: TRBJ2-1; D gene: -; CDR3 protein: CASSSGVLSYNEQFF; CDR3 DNA: TGCGCCAGCAGCTCGGGGGTCCTCTCCTACAATGAGCAGTTCTTC
V gene: TRBV5-1; clone size: -; J gene: TRBJ2-7; D gene: -; CDR3 protein: CASSPRGGNSYEQYF; CDR3 DNA: TGCGCCAGCAGCCCCCGTGGAGGGAACTCCTACGAGCAGTACTTC
V gene: TRBV9; clone size: -; J gene: TRBJ2-3; D gene: TRBD2; CDR3 protein: CASSVVAGGADTQYF; CDR3 DNA: TGTGCCAGCAGCGTAGTAGCGGGAGGTGCAGATACGCAGTATTTT
V gene: TRBV7-7; clone size: -; J gene: TRBJ2-5; D gene: -; CDR3 protein: CASSTEYQETQYF; CDR3 DNA: TGTGCCAGCAGCACAGAGTACCAAGAGACCCAGTACTTC
V gene: TRBV11-2; clone size: -; J gene: TRBJ2-7; D gene: TRBD1; CDR3 protein: CASSSPRGQGSYEQYF; CDR3 DNA: TGTGCCAGCAGCTCACCCCGGGGACAGGGCTCCTACGAGCAGTACTTC
V gene: TRBV11-3; clone size: many; J gene: TRBJ2-7; D gene: TRBD1; CDR3 protein: CASSPGTGGGEQYF; CDR3 DNA: TGTGCCAGCAGCCCCGGGACAGGGGGAGGCGAGCAGTACTTC
V gene: TRBV5-1; clone size: -; J gene: TRBJ2-7; D gene: -; CDR3 protein: CASSLGTAPSAHEQYF; CDR3 DNA: TGCGCCAGCAGCTTGGGGACAGCTCCTAGTGCCCACGAGCAGTACTTC
V gene: TRBV7-9; clone size: -; J gene: TRBJ2-2; D gene: -; CDR3 protein: CASSLERSPSNTGELFF; CDR3 DNA: TGTGCCAGCAGCTTAGAGAGGTCCCCCTCAAACACCGGGGAGCTGTTTTTT
V gene: TRBV11-3; clone size: -; J gene: TRBJ2-3; D gene: -; CDR3 protein: CASSLAPLQVYTDTQYF; CDR3 DNA: TGTGCCAGCAGCTTAGCCCCCCTACAGGTTTACACAGATACGCAGTATTTT
V gene: TRBV2; clone size: -; J gene: TRBJ2-1; D gene: -; CDR3 protein: CASTPRKVNEQFF; CDR3 DNA: TGTGCCAGCACCCCTAGAAAGGTCAATGAGCAGTTCTTC
V gene: TRBV9; clone size: -; J gene: TRBJ1-3; D gene: -; CDR3 protein: CASSAGQGSGNTIYF; CDR3 DNA: TGTGCCAGCAGCGCGGGGCAGGGGTCTGGAAACACCATATATTTT
V gene: TRBV5-5; clone size: -; J gene: TRBJ2-1; D gene: TRBD2; CDR3 protein: CASSSGTSGPEQFF; CDR3 DNA: TGTGCCAGCAGTTCCGGGACTAGCGGGCCTGAGCAGTTCTTC
V gene: TRBV14; clone size: -; J gene: TRBJ2-7; D gene: TRBD2; CDR3 protein: CASSHAGLTGEQYF; CDR3 DNA: TGTGCCAGCAGCCATGCGGGACTAACTGGCGAGCAGTACTTC
V gene: TRBV29-1; clone size: -; J gene: TRBJ1-1; D gene: TRBD1; CDR3 protein: CSVEDAPGQQNTEAFF; CDR3 DNA: TGCAGCGTTGAAGATGCCCCGGGACAGCAGAACACTGAAGCTTTCTTT
V gene: TRBV11-3; clone size: -; J gene: TRBJ2-1; D gene: TRBD2; CDR3 protein: CASSLEDELAGDNEQFF; CDR3 DNA: TGTGCCAGCAGCTTAGAAGACGAACTAGCGGGAGACAATGAGCAGTTCTTC
V gene: TRBV9; clone size: -; J gene: TRBJ2-5; D gene: TRBD2; CDR3 protein: CASSAGGGKTQYF; CDR3 DNA: TGTGCCAGCAGCGCGGGAGGGGGGAAGACCCAGTACTTC
V gene: TRBV10-2; clone size: -; J gene: TRBJ2-5; D gene: -; CDR3 protein: CASSGGTQGGSQETQYF; CDR3 DNA: TGCGCCAGCAGTGGGGGAACACAGGGAGGGTCCCAAGAGACCCAGTACTTC
V gene: TRBV6-1; clone size: -; J gene: TRBJ2-3; D gene: -; CDR3 protein: CASSDTTGTDTQYF; CDR3 DNA: TGTGCCAGCAGTGACACGACAGGCACAGATACGCAGTATTTT
V gene: TRBV7-9; clone size: -; J gene: TRBJ1-4; D gene: -; CDR3 protein: CASSPRQDSNEKLFF; CDR3 DNA: TGTGCCAGCAGCCCGAGACAGGACTCAAATGAAAAACTGTTTTTT
V gene: TRBV9; clone size: -; J gene: TRBJ2-7; D gene: TRBD1; CDR3 protein: CASSGKQGNEQYF; CDR3 DNA: TGTGCCAGCAGCGGAAAACAGGGGAACGAGCAGTACTTC
V gene: TRBV6-6; clone size: -; J gene: TRBJ2-7; D gene: -; CDR3 protein: CASSYRGSYEQYF; CDR3 DNA: TGTGCCAGCAGTTACAGGGGTTCCTACGAGCAGTACTTC
V gene: TRBV2; clone size: -; J gene: TRBJ1-1; D gene: TRBD1; CDR3 protein: CASSLLPGQGAWMEEAFF; CDR3 DNA: TGTGCCAGCAGTCTACTCCCGGGACAGGGGGCTTGGATGGAAGAAGCTTTCTTT
V gene: TRBV10-3; clone size: -; J gene: TRBJ2-7; D gene: TRBD2; CDR3 protein: CAISGTSGSPYEQYF; CDR3 DNA: TGTGCCATCAGTGGGACTAGCGGGAGTCCCTACGAGCAGTACTTC
V gene: TRBV7-9; clone size: -; J gene: TRBJ2-7; D gene: -; CDR3 protein: CASTLSGTYEQYF; CDR3 DNA: TGTGCCAGCACCCTCTCAGGCACCTACGAGCAGTACTTC
V gene: TRBV2; clone size: once; J gene: TRBJ1-4; D gene: TRBD1; CDR3 protein: CASSGSWTGRATNEKLFF; CDR3 DNA: TGTGCCAGCAGTGGAAGTTGGACAGGTAGAGCAACTAATGAAAAACTGTTTTTT
V gene: TRBV4-2; clone size: -; J gene: TRBJ2-3; D gene: -; CDR3 protein: CASSHNQGTGVTDTQYF; CDR3 DNA: TGTGCCAGCAGCCACAACCAGGGAACGGGAGTCACAGATACGCAGTATTTT
V gene: TRBV4-1; clone size: -; J gene: TRBJ2-7; D gene: TRBD1; CDR3 protein: CASSRAGGGDSYEQYF; CDR3 DNA: TGCGCCAGCAGCCGGGCAGGGGGTGGCGACTCCTACGAGCAGTACTTC
V gene: TRBV9; clone size: -; J gene: TRBJ2-3; D gene: -; CDR3 protein: CASSVRQTDTQYF; CDR3 DNA: TGTGCCAGCAGCGTCCGCCAAACAGATACGCAGTATTTT
V gene: TRBV27; clone size: -; J gene: TRBJ2-7; D gene: TRBD2; CDR3 protein: CASSLGGEPDYEQYF; CDR3 DNA: TGTGCCAGCAGTTTGGGGGGGGAGCCCGACTACGAGCAGTACTTC
V gene: TRBV9; clone size: once; J gene: TRBJ2-1; D gene: TRBD2; CDR3 protein: CASTFGLDSYNEQFF; CDR3 DNA: TGTGCCAGCACCTTCGGACTAGACTCCTACAATGAGCAGTTCTTC